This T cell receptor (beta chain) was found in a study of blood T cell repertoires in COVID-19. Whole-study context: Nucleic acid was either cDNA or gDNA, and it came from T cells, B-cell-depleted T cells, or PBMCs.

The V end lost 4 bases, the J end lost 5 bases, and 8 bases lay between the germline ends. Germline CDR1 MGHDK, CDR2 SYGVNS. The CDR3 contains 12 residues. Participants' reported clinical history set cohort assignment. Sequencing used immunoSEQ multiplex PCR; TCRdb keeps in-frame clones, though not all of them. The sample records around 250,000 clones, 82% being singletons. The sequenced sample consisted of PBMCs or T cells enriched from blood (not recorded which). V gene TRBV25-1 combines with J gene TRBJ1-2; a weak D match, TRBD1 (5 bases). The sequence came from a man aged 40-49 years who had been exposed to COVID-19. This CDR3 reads CASSGSGYGYTF. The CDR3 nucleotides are TGTGCCAGCAGTGGATCAGGGTATGGCTACACCTTC.